This is a list of T cell receptor beta chains from one sample in a study of naive and memory T cell subsets. MiXCR was run by TCRdb on the UMI-ligation and nested PCR reads, yielding one entry per CDR3 protein. The repertoire holds roughly 80,000 distinct CDR3 sequences, with 8% to 9.5% as singletons. Sequencing used naive CD8+ T cells from blood. Receptors were obtained from a human donor in good health. Both conserved end residues are part of each CDR3. The D gene is left open where the match is weak. Clone size appears in some rows only: once, few, many, or a class for an expanded clone.

cdr3_aa: CASSLPSGQETQYF; cdr3_nt: TGTGCCAGCAGCTTACCTAGCGGGCAAGAGACCCAGTACTTC; j_call: TRBJ2-5; v_call: TRBV7-2; clone_size: few; d_call: TRBD2
cdr3_aa: CSAAGLAGDEQFF; cdr3_nt: TGCAGTGCAGCGGGACTAGCGGGCGATGAGCAGTTCTTC; j_call: TRBJ2-1; v_call: TRBV20-1; clone_size: .; d_call: TRBD2
cdr3_aa: CAIRTSRWEQYF; cdr3_nt: TGTGCCATCAGGACTAGCAGGTGGGAGCAGTACTTC; j_call: TRBJ2-7; v_call: TRBV10-3; clone_size: many; d_call: TRBD2
cdr3_aa: CASSQPGLAGVETQYF; cdr3_nt: TGTGCCAGCAGTCAGCCTGGACTAGCGGGAGTAGAGACCCAGTACTTC; j_call: TRBJ2-5; v_call: TRBV27; clone_size: few; d_call: TRBD2
cdr3_aa: CSYRDDSQRNQPQHF; cdr3_nt: TGCAGCTATCGTGACGACAGCCAGCGCAATCAGCCCCAGCATTTT; j_call: TRBJ1-5; v_call: TRBV29-1; clone_size: few; d_call: .
cdr3_aa: CASLDRGEQYF; cdr3_nt: TGTGCCAGCTTAGACAGGGGTGAGCAGTACTTC; j_call: TRBJ2-7; v_call: TRBV2; clone_size: .; d_call: TRBD1
cdr3_aa: CSAKRRTNYNEQFF; cdr3_nt: TGCAGTGCTAAGAGACGGACAAATTACAATGAGCAGTTCTTC; j_call: TRBJ2-1; v_call: TRBV20-1; clone_size: many; d_call: .
cdr3_aa: CASSQDGGTRDTQYF; cdr3_nt: TGCGCCAGCAGCCAAGATGGCGGGACAAGAGATACGCAGTATTTT; j_call: TRBJ2-3; v_call: TRBV4-3; clone_size: .; d_call: .
cdr3_aa: CASSPGHHEQYF; cdr3_nt: TGTGCCAGCAGTCCGGGACACCACGAGCAGTACTTC; j_call: TRBJ2-7; v_call: TRBV25-1; clone_size: many; d_call: .
cdr3_aa: CASSLAPVQYSYEQYF; cdr3_nt: TGCGCCAGCAGCTTGGCTCCGGTCCAATACTCCTACGAGCAGTACTTC; j_call: TRBJ2-7; v_call: TRBV5-1; clone_size: many; d_call: .
cdr3_aa: CASSSKTGRYTDTQYF; cdr3_nt: TGTGCCAGCAGCTCCAAGACAGGCCGCTACACAGATACGCAGTATTTT; j_call: TRBJ2-3; v_call: TRBV3-1; clone_size: .; d_call: .
cdr3_aa: CASSDTSGTDTQYF; cdr3_nt: TGTGCCAGCAGCGATACTAGCGGCACAGATACGCAGTATTTT; j_call: TRBJ2-3; v_call: TRBV7-8; clone_size: many; d_call: TRBD2
cdr3_aa: CSASDLNYEQYF; cdr3_nt: TGCAGTGCTAGTGATCTTAACTACGAGCAGTACTTC; j_call: TRBJ2-7; v_call: TRBV20-1; clone_size: .; d_call: .
cdr3_aa: CATSGAGREGKPGMWNEQFF; cdr3_nt: TGTGCCACCAGCGGGGCTGGGCGGGAGGGTAAACCAGGGATGTGGAATGAGCAGTTCTTC; j_call: TRBJ2-1; v_call: TRBV15; clone_size: .; d_call: TRBD2
cdr3_aa: CASSYSPGVGEQFF; cdr3_nt: TGTGCCAGCAGTTACTCCCCAGGGGTGGGTGAGCAGTTCTTC; j_call: TRBJ2-1; v_call: TRBV6-5; clone_size: few; d_call: .
cdr3_aa: CASSLLSGGPEAFF; cdr3_nt: TGTGCCAGCAGCCTACTGTCAGGGGGACCTGAAGCTTTCTTT; j_call: TRBJ1-1; v_call: TRBV27; clone_size: many; d_call: TRBD1
cdr3_aa: CASSALGRTDTQYF; cdr3_nt: TGTGCCAGCAGCGCCCTGGGACGCACAGATACGCAGTATTTT; j_call: TRBJ2-3; v_call: TRBV9; clone_size: many; d_call: .
cdr3_aa: CASRDRGGTEAFF; cdr3_nt: TGTGCCAGCAGGGACAGGGGTGGGACTGAAGCTTTCTTT; j_call: TRBJ1-1; v_call: TRBV6-6; clone_size: many; d_call: TRBD1
cdr3_aa: CASSQDGTGQGYEQYF; cdr3_nt: TGCGCCAGCAGCCAAGATGGGACCGGGCAGGGCTACGAGCAGTACTTC; j_call: TRBJ2-7; v_call: TRBV4-1; clone_size: few; d_call: .
cdr3_aa: CAWSVAHEQYF; cdr3_nt: TGTGCCTGGAGTGTGGCCCACGAGCAGTACTTC; j_call: TRBJ2-7; v_call: TRBV30; clone_size: .; d_call: .
cdr3_aa: CASSASEIEAFF; cdr3_nt: TGTGCCAGCAGCGCCTCAGAGATTGAAGCTTTCTTT; j_call: TRBJ1-1; v_call: TRBV7-9; clone_size: few; d_call: .
cdr3_aa: CSVESGTSGVVGEQFF; cdr3_nt: TGCAGCGTGGAGTCCGGGACTAGCGGTGTAGTGGGCGAGCAGTTCTTC; j_call: TRBJ2-1; v_call: TRBV29-1; clone_size: .; d_call: TRBD2
cdr3_aa: CSVEKGDSSYEQYF; cdr3_nt: TGCAGCGTTGAAAAAGGGGACAGCTCCTACGAGCAGTACTTC; j_call: TRBJ2-7; v_call: TRBV29-1; clone_size: many; d_call: TRBD1
cdr3_aa: CASSLGASGVYEQYF; cdr3_nt: TGTGCCAGCAGTTTAGGGGCGTCAGGGGTGTACGAGCAGTACTTC; j_call: TRBJ2-7; v_call: TRBV12-3/TRBV12-4; clone_size: .; d_call: .
cdr3_aa: CASSTGQKHNEQFF; cdr3_nt: TGTGCCAGTAGTACGGGACAGAAACACAATGAGCAGTTCTTC; j_call: TRBJ2-1; v_call: TRBV19; clone_size: many; d_call: TRBD1
cdr3_aa: CASSLAVAGYNEQFF; cdr3_nt: TGCGCCAGCAGCTTGGCCGTAGCGGGATACAATGAGCAGTTCTTC; j_call: TRBJ2-1; v_call: TRBV5-1; clone_size: .; d_call: TRBD2
cdr3_aa: CASSLNPYEQYF; cdr3_nt: TGTGCCAGCAGCTTAAACCCCTACGAGCAGTACTTC; j_call: TRBJ2-7; v_call: TRBV7-9; clone_size: .; d_call: .
cdr3_aa: CASSQDLTNTGGYGYTF; cdr3_nt: TGCGCCAGCAGCCAAGATCTCACTAATACAGGGGGCTATGGCTACACCTTC; j_call: TRBJ1-2; v_call: TRBV4-3; clone_size: many; d_call: TRBD1
cdr3_aa: CSAGGQNPSNEQFF; cdr3_nt: TGCAGCGCCGGCGGACAGAACCCCTCCAATGAGCAGTTCTTC; j_call: TRBJ2-1; v_call: TRBV29-1; clone_size: .; d_call: .
cdr3_aa: CASSVFGLAGSGELFF; cdr3_nt: TGTGCCAGCAGCGTCTTCGGACTAGCGGGGTCCGGGGAGCTGTTTTTT; j_call: TRBJ2-2; v_call: TRBV9; clone_size: few; d_call: TRBD2
cdr3_aa: CASSLTVGQGDYNEQFF; cdr3_nt: TGTGCCAGCAGCTTAACGGTGGGACAAGGGGACTACAATGAGCAGTTCTTC; j_call: TRBJ2-1; v_call: TRBV7-8; clone_size: .; d_call: .
cdr3_aa: CASSLEGNGWGYTF; cdr3_nt: TGTGCCAGCAGCTTGGAAGGGAACGGTTGGGGCTACACCTTC; j_call: TRBJ1-2; v_call: TRBV5-5; clone_size: few; d_call: .
cdr3_aa: CSARDGRSEQYF; cdr3_nt: TGCAGTGCTAGAGATGGTAGGTCCGAGCAGTACTTC; j_call: TRBJ2-7; v_call: TRBV20-1; clone_size: many; d_call: .
cdr3_aa: CSARDLSSGTGELFF; cdr3_nt: TGCAGTGCTAGAGATCTGTCTAGCGGGACCGGGGAGCTGTTTTTT; j_call: TRBJ2-2; v_call: TRBV20-1; clone_size: .; d_call: TRBD2
cdr3_aa: CASSFLGTDHSYEQYF; cdr3_nt: TGTGCCAGCAGCTTCCTCGGGACGGATCACTCCTACGAGCAGTACTTC; j_call: TRBJ2-7; v_call: TRBV7-8; clone_size: few; d_call: .
cdr3_aa: CASSAGGYNEQFF; cdr3_nt: TGTGCCAGCTCTGCGGGAGGGTACAATGAGCAGTTCTTC; j_call: TRBJ2-1; v_call: TRBV5-8; clone_size: .; d_call: TRBD2
cdr3_aa: CSVDGVRAANQETQYF; cdr3_nt: TGCAGCGTTGACGGGGTGAGAGCGGCGAACCAAGAGACCCAGTACTTC; j_call: TRBJ2-5; v_call: TRBV29-1; clone_size: many; d_call: .
cdr3_aa: CASSQDAGLAGFSYEQYF; cdr3_nt: TGTGCCAGCAGCCAAGATGCGGGACTAGCGGGCTTCTCCTACGAGCAGTACTTC; j_call: TRBJ2-7; v_call: TRBV3-1; clone_size: .; d_call: TRBD2
cdr3_aa: CASSEDSLSFYGYTF; cdr3_nt: TGTGCCAGCAGCGAGGACAGCCTCTCCTTCTATGGCTACACCTTC; j_call: TRBJ1-2; v_call: TRBV6-5; clone_size: many; d_call: .
cdr3_aa: CASSPRLAGDIQYF; cdr3_nt: TGTGCCAGCAGTCCCCGTTTGGCAGGAGACATTCAGTACTTC; j_call: TRBJ2-4; v_call: TRBV27; clone_size: few; d_call: .
cdr3_aa: CAFWQGIGEQYF; cdr3_nt: TGTGCCTTCTGGCAGGGGATTGGGGAGCAGTACTTC; j_call: TRBJ2-7; v_call: TRBV30; clone_size: few; d_call: .